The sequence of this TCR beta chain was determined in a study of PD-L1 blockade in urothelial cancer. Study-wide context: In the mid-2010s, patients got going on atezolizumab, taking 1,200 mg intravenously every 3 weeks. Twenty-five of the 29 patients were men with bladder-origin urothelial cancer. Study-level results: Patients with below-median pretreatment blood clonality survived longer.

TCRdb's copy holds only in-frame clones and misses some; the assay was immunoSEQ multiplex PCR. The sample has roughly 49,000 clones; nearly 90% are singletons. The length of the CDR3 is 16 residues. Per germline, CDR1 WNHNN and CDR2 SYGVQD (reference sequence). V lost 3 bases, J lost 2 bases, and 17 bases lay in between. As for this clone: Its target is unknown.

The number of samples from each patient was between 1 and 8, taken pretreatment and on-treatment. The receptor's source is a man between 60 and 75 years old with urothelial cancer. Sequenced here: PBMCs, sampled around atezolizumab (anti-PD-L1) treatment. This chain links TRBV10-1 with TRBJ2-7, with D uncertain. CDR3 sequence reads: CASSDSPLAATYEQYF. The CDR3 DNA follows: TGCGCCAGCAGTGACTCCCCATTGGCGGCGACCTACGAGCAGTACTTC.